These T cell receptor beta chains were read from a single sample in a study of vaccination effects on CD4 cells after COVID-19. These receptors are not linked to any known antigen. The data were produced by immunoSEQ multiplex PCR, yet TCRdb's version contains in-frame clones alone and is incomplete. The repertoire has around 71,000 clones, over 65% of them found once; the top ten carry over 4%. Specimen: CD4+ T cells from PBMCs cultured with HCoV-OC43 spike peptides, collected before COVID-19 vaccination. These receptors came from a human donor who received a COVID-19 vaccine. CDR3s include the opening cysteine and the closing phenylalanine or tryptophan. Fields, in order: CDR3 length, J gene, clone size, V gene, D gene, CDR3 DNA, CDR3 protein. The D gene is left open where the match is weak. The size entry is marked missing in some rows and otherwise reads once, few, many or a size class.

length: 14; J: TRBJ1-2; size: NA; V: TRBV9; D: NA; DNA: TGTGCCAGCAGCGTAGACCTGGGAACCTATGGCTACACCTTC; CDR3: CASSVDLGTYGYTF
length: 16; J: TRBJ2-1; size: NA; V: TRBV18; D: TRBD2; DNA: TGTGCCAGCTCAACACGGACTAGCGGGGCCTACAATGAGCAGTTCTTC; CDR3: CASSTRTSGAYNEQFF
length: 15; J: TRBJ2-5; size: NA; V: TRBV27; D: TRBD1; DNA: TGTGCCAGCAGGCCCCGCCGGGACAGGGAAGAGACCCAGTACTTC; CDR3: CASRPRRDREETQYF
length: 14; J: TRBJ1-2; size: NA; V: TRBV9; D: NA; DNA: TGTGCCAGCAGCGTAGGGGGCACGGACTATGGCTACACCTTC; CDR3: CASSVGGTDYGYTF
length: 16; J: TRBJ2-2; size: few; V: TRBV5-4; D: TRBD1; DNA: TGTGCCAGCAGCCCACAACCGACAGGGGACACCGGGGAGCTGTTTTTT; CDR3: CASSPQPTGDTGELFF
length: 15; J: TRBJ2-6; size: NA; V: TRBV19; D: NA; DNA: TGTGCCAGTAGTATAACCTGGTCTGGGGCCAACGTCCTGACTTTC; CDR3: CASSITWSGANVLTF
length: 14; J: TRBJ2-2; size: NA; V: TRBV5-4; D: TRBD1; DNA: TGTGCCAGCAGCCTTCCAGGGGGCACCGGGGAGCTGTTTTTT; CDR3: CASSLPGGTGELFF
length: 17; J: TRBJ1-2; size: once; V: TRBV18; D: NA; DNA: TGTGCCAGCTCACGGACGGACCCTCAGGGAGCTAACTATGGCTACACCTTC; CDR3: CASSRTDPQGANYGYTF
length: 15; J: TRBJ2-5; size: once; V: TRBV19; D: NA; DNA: TGTGCCAGTAGTGTCCAGACGGGGACTCAAGAGACCCAGTACTTC; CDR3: CASSVQTGTQETQYF
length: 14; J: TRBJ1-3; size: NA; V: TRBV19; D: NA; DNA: TGTGCCAGTAAGACGGACAACTCTGGAAACACCATATATTTT; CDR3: CASKTDNSGNTIYF
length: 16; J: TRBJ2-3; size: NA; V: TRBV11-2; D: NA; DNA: TGTGCCAGCAGCCGTCTCAAAAGGGGATTCACAGATACGCAGTATTTT; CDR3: CASSRLKRGFTDTQYF
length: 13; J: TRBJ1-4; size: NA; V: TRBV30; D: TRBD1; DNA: TGTGCCTGGAGTGTACAGGGGGCCGAAAAACTGTTTTTT; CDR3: CAWSVQGAEKLFF
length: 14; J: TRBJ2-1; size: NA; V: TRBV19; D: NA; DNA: TGTGCCAGTAGTATCGATGGGTCCTACAATGAGCAGTTCTTC; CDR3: CASSIDGSYNEQFF
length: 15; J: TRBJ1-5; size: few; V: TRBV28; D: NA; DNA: TGTGCCAGCACTCATCCGCAGAATAGCAATCAGCCCCAGCATTTT; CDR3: CASTHPQNSNQPQHF
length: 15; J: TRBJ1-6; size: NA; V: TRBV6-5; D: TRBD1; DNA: TGTGCCAGCAGTTCGCCGGGACAGCCTAATTCACCCCTCCACTTT; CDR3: CASSSPGQPNSPLHF
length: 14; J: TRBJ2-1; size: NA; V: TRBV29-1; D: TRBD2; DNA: TGCAGCGTTGAGTCCAGCGGGGGTCCTTGGGAGCAGTTCTTC; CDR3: CSVESSGGPWEQFF
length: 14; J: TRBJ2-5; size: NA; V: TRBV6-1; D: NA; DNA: TGTGCCAGCAGTGAACCCGGGGGCGGAGAGACCCAGTACTTC; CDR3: CASSEPGGGETQYF
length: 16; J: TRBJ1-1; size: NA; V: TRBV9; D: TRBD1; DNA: TGTGCCAGCAGCGCCGGACAGGGAGAAGTGAACACTGAAGCTTTCTTT; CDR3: CASSAGQGEVNTEAFF
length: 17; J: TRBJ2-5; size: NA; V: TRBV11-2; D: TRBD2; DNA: TGTGCCAGCAGCTTAGTGGCGGGAGCGGGGGGGCGGGAGACCCAGTACTTC; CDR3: CASSLVAGAGGRETQYF
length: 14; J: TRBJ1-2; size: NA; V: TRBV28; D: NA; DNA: TGTGCCAGCAGTTTACGGGTTGGGAACTATGGCTACACCTTC; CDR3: CASSLRVGNYGYTF
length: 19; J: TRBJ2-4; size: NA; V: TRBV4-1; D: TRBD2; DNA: TGCGCCAGCAGCCACTCCTCGCGGGGGGGGGATCAAGCCAAAAACATTCAGTACTTC; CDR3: CASSHSSRGGDQAKNIQYF
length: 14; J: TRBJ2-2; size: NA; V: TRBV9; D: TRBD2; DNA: TGTGCCAGCAGCCTAGCGGGGGCCACCGGGGAGCTGTTTTTT; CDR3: CASSLAGATGELFF
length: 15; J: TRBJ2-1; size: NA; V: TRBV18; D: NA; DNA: TGTGCCAGCTCACCACCGACGGGCAGAGGTGTTGAGCAGTTCTTC; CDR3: CASSPPTGRGVEQFF
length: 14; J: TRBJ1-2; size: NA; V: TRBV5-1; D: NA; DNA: TGCGCCAGCAGAGAGACTCAGCCTAACTATGGCTACACCTTC; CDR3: CASRETQPNYGYTF
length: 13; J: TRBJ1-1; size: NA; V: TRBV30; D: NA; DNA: TGTGCCTGGAGTGTTCAGGGCTACACTGAAGCTTTCTTT; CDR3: CAWSVQGYTEAFF
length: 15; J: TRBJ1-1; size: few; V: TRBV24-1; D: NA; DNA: TGTGCCACGGCGCGGGGAGATTTGTACGACACTGAAGCTTTCTTT; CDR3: CATARGDLYDTEAFF
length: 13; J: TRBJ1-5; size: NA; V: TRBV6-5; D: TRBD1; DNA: TGTGCCAGCAGCAGGGACAGGGGTCAACCCCAGCATTTT; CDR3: CASSRDRGQPQHF
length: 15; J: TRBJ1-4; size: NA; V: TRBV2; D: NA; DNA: TGTGCCAGCATGAGGACAGCCTCTTCTAATGAAAAACTGTTTTTT; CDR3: CASMRTASSNEKLFF
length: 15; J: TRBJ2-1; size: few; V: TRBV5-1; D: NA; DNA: TGCGCCAGCAGCCTCGCCGGGGACGTAGGGAATGAGCAGTTCTTC; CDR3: CASSLAGDVGNEQFF
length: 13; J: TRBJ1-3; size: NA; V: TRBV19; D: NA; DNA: TGTGCCAGTAGGGTTTACTCTGGAAACACCATATATTTT; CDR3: CASRVYSGNTIYF
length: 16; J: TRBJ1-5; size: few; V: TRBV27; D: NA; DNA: TGTGCCAGCAGTTTATTCGGGACCTCTTCCTATCAGCCCCAGCATTTT; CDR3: CASSLFGTSSYQPQHF
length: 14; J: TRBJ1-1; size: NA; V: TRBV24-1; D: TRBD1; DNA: TGTGCCACCAGTGATCCGCGACAGGGGCCTGAAGCTTTCTTT; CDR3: CATSDPRQGPEAFF
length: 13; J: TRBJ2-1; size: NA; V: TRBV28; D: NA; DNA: TGTGCCAGCAGAGTCGACGGTTACAATGAGCAGTTCTTC; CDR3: CASRVDGYNEQFF
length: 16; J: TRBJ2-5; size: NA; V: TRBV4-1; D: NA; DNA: TGCGCCAGCAGCCAACAACCGGGACCCTTATCGGGGACCCAGTACTTC; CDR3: CASSQQPGPLSGTQYF
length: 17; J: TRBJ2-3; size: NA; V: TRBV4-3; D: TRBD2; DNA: TGCGCCAGCAGCCAAGAGGCGGGGGGGCCAGGGTCAGATACGCAGTATTTT; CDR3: CASSQEAGGPGSDTQYF
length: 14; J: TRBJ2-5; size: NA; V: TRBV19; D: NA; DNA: TGTGCCAGTAGTGGCAGATCCCTTGAAGAGACCCAGTACTTC; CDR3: CASSGRSLEETQYF
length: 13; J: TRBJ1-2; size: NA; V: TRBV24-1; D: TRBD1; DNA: TGTGCCACCAGTGAATTACAGGGGTTCGGCTACACCTTC; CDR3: CATSELQGFGYTF
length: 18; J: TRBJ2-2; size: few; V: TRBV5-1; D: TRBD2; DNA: TGCGCCAGCAGACCGAATTCCAGACTAGCGGGGTTGGACGGGGAGCTGTTTTTT; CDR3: CASRPNSRLAGLDGELFF
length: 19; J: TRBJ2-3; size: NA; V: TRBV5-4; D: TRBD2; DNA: TGTGCCAGCAGCCCCCCCTCGCAGCGGGCGGGGGGAAGCACAGATACGCAGTATTTT; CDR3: CASSPPSQRAGGSTDTQYF
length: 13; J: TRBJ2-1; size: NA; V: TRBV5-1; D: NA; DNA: TGCGCCAGCAGCTTTGGAGGGCAGAATGAGCAGTTCTTC; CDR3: CASSFGGQNEQFF
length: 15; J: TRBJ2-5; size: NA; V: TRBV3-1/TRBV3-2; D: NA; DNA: TGTGCCAGCAGCCCCTTACAACAGGGAGGGGAGACCCAGTACTTC; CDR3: CASSPLQQGGETQYF
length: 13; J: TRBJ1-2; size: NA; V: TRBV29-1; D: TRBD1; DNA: TGCAGCGTTCTAAGGACAGGGGTAGATGGCTACACCTTC; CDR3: CSVLRTGVDGYTF
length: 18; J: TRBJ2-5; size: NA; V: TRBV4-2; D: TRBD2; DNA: TGTGCCAGCAGCCAAGAGGGGGGGTTGGAAGCGGGGTTTGGGACCCAGTACTTC; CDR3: CASSQEGGLEAGFGTQYF
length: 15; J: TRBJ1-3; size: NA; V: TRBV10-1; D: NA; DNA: TGCGCCAGCAGTGATGGACATTCCTCTGGAAACACCATATATTTT; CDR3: CASSDGHSSGNTIYF
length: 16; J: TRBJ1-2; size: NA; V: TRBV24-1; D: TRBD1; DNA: TGTGCCACCAGTGAAACGACTACAGGGGGCGTCTATGGCTACACCTTC; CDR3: CATSETTTGGVYGYTF
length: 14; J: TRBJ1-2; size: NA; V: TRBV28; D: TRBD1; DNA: TGTGCCAGCAGATCACAGGGGGTTAACTATGGCTACACCTTC; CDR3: CASRSQGVNYGYTF
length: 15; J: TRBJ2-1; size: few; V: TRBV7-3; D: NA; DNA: TGTGCCAGCAGCGACGGGGGCCCTTCCTACAATGAGCAGTTCTTC; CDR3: CASSDGGPSYNEQFF
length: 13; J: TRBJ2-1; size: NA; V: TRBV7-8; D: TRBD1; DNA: TGTGCCAGCCGGGACAGACTATACAATGAGCAGTTCTTC; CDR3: CASRDRLYNEQFF
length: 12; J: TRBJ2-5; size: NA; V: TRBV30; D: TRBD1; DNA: TGTGCCTGGAACAGGGGGCAGGAGACCCAGTACTTC; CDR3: CAWNRGQETQYF
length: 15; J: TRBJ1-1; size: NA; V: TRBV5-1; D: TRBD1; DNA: TGCGCCAGCAGCACCACGACAGGGGAGAACACTGAAGCTTTCTTT; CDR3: CASSTTTGENTEAFF
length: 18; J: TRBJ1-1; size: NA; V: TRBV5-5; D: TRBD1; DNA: TGTGCCAGCAGCCCGAGGTGGAGTCAGGGGGGCCCAAACACTGAAGCTTTCTTT; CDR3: CASSPRWSQGGPNTEAFF
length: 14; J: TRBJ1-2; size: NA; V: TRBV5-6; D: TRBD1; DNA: TGTGCCAGCAGCGCCGATACAGGGGCAAATGGCTACACCTTC; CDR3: CASSADTGANGYTF
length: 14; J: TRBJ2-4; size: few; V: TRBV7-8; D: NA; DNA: TGTGCCAGCAGCGAGTACGGAGCCAAAAACATTCAGTACTTC; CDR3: CASSEYGAKNIQYF